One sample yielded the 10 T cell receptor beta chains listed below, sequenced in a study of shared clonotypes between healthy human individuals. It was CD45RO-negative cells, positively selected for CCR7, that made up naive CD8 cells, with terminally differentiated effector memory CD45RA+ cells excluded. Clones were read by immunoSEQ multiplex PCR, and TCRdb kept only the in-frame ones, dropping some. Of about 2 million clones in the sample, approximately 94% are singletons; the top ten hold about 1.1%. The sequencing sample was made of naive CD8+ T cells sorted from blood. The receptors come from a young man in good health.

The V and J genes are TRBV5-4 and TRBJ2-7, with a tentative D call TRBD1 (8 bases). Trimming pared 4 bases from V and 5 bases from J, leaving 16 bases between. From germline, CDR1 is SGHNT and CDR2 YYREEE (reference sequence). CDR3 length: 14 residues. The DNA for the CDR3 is TGTGCCAGCAGCCCCGACAGGGGAGGGAACGAGCAGTACTTC. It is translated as CASSPDRGGNEQYF.

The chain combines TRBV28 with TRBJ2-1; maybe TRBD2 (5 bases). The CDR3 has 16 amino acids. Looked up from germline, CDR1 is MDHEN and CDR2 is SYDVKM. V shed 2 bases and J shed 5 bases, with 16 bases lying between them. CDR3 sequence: CASSLGRAGFHNEQFF. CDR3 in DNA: TGTGCCAGCAGTTTAGGTCGCGCGGGCTTCCACAATGAGCAGTTCTTC.

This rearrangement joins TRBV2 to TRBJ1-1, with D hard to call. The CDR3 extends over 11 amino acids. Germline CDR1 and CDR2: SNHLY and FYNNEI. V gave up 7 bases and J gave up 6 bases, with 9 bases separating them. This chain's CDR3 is CASMTESEAFF. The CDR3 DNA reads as TGTGCCAGCATGACGGAGTCTGAAGCTTTCTTT.

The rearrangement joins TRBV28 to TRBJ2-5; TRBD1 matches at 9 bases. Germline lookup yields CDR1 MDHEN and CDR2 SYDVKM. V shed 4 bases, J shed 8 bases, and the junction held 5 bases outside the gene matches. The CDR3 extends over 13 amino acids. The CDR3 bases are TGTGCCAGCAGTTACAGGGGGCTACCTACCCAGTACTTC. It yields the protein CASSYRGLPTQYF.

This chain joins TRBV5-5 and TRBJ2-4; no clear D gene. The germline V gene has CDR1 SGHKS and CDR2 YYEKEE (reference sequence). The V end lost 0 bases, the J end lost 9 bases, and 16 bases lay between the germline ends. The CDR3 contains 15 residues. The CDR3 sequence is CASSLAVTALGIQYF. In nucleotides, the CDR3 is TGTGCCAGCAGCTTGGCGGTAACTGCGCTGGGCATTCAGTACTTC.

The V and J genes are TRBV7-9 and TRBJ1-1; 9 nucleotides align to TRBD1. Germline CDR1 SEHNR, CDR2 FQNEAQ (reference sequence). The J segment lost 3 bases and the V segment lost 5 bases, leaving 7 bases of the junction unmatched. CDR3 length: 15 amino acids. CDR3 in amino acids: CASSLDRGRDTEAFF. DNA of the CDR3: TGTGCCAGCAGCCTGGACAGGGGTAGGGACACTGAAGCTTTCTTT.

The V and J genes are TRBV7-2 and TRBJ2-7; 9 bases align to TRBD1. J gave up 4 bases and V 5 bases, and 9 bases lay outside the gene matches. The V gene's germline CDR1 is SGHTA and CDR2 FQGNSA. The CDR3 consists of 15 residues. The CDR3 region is CASSTFGGQGYEQYF. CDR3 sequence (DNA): TGTGCCAGCAGCACCTTTGGGGGACAGGGATACGAGCAGTACTTC.

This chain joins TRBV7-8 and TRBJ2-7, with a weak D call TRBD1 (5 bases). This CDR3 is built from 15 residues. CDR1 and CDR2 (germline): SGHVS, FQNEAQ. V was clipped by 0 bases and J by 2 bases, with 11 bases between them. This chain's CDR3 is CASSLAQGGTYEQYF. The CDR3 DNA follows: TGTGCCAGCAGCTTAGCGCAGGGCGGAACCTACGAGCAGTACTTC.

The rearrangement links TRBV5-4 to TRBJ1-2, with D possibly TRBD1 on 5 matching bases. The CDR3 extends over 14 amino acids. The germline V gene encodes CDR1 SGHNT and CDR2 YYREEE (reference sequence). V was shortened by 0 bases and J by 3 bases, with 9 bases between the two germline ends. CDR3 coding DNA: TGTGCCAGCAGCTTGGAGGGGATCTACTATGGCTACACCTTC. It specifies CASSLEGIYYGYTF. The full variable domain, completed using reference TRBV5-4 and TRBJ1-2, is ETGVTQSPTHLIKTRGQQVTLRCSSQSGHNTVSWYQQALGQGPQFIFQYYREEENGRGNFPPRFSGLQFPNYSSELNVNALELDDSALYLCASSLEGIYYGYTFGSGTRLTVV.

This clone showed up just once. CDR3 nucleotide sequence: TGTGCCAGCAGCGAGGGGACTAGCGGGAGTCAACCCTGGGGCACAGATACGCAGTATTTT. Encoded protein: CASSEGTSGSQPWGTDTQYF. V is TRBV9 and J is TRBJ2-3, with 14 bases identical to TRBD2. The length of the CDR3 is 20 residues. The V gene end was trimmed by 3 bases and the J gene end by 1 base; junction bases not matched to a gene: 13. CDR1 and CDR2 (germline): SGDLS, YYNGEE.